This record covers a single TCR beta chain. Its target antigen remains unknown. No base quality information exists; no much larger clone differs at one position. The entry originates in a study of blood T cell repertoires in COVID-19 (dated by TCRdb to the early 2020s). Looking at the study overall: Samples from collaborators originated in the United States, Italy and Spain and spanned both the acute and convalescent phases of COVID-19. The prospective study material was composed of cDNA or gDNA derived from T cells, B-cell-depleted T cells, or PBMCs. Deeply sampled blood TCRbeta repertoires from subjects exposed to, actively infected with, or recovered from COVID-19 were included in the dataset. The repertoires were made available in a free public database intended to serve as a resource for research on the immune response to SARS-CoV-2. The samples were drawn from the first 160 participants of the ongoing ImmuneRACE study and from some 1,300 subjects provided by 6 global collaborators. Nearly every sample came with metadata listing a de-identified subject ID, COVID-19 status, age in years and sex. Where available, HLA class I and class II types were obtained from metadata supplied by the sample provider rather than from assay-based typing. General conclusions and limits of the study: The quantity of clinical and demographic metadata differed by source and by participant and was supplied without curation.

The collaborating institutions used their own protocols to collect whole blood in K2EDTA tubes. For TCRbeta analysis, collaborators shipped samples as frozen whole blood, isolated PBMCs, or DNA extracted from either of those sample types. CDR1 MNHEY and CDR2 SMNVEV are derived from the germline V gene (reference sequence). The CDR3 runs 18 amino acids, cysteine and phenylalanine included. Here the CDR3 DNA is all that survives: 54 bases in frame from base 1. V trim: 5 bases; J trim: 8 bases; unmatched bases: 19. TCRbeta CDR3 regions were amplified from genomic DNA using the immunoSEQ Assay, a bias-controlled multiplex PCR. As for the original processing: Nucleated cell counts per sample were estimated from amplification of reference gene primers within the assay. To quantify the absolute abundance of each unique TCRbeta CDR3 rearrangement, sequence reads were collapsed and filtered. Productive Simpson clonality was computed per sample as the square root of Simpson's diversity index over productive rearrangements. TCRdb carries this immuneACCESS record with in-frame sequences only. Its versions omit some clonotypes, under half of them owing to an unresolved V gene in the studies checked, with the rest unexplained. That table furnishes V, J and clone size, whereas the DNA furnished D and trimming. The sample table lists fewer than 35,000 clones, roughly 88% of them with a count of one. Jointly, the top ten make up around 6.5% of the sample.

The clonotype was recovered from a human donor in a cohort sampled during active COVID-19. The chain is assembled from TRBV27 and TRBJ2-1; 9 middle bases align to TRBD1. Sequenced material: peripheral blood. The CDR3 loop reads CASSQIGVSDRGYHEQFF. The sequenced DNA: TGTGCCAGCAGTCAAATCGGGGTGTCGGACAGGGGTTACCATGAGCAGTTCTTC.